This T cell receptor (beta chain) originates from a study of cytomegalovirus exposure and HLA in healthy donors. With regard to this clone: The sample holds other DNA sequences that translate to the same CDR3.

Primers for the PCR totalled 60 Vbeta and 13 Jbeta. Data came from immunoSEQ multiplex PCR; TCRdb stores just in-frame clones and leaves some out. The sample lists 75,000 to 95,000 clones, 50% to 75% seen once, with under 5% in the top ten. The CDR3 is 15 residues long. CDR1 is LNHDA, CDR2 SQIVND, per germline (reference sequence). V was clipped by 5 bases and J by 2 bases; unmatched bases: 5. The gene calls are TRBV19 and TRBJ2-5; 10 bases align to TRBD2. Sequencing input: PBMCs. The receptor comes from a man aged 25 to 40 in good health and CMV-seronegative. The CDR3 spells CASSLLAGAQETQYF. CDR3 nucleotide sequence: TGTGCCAGTAGTCTTCTAGCGGGGGCTCAAGAGACCCAGTACTTC.